The present T cell receptor beta chain was sequenced within a study of cytomegalovirus exposure and HLA in healthy donors. Study-level information: A subsequent analysis reported that the 95 to 150 validation repertoires were produced on the same platform that had also been used for the approximately 710 first-cohort repertoires.

The data were produced by immunoSEQ multiplex PCR, yet TCRdb's version contains in-frame clones alone and is incomplete. Of about 270,000 clones listed, approximately 86% are singletons. The sample was PBMCs. The sequence derives from a woman aged 18-30 years in good health and CMV-seronegative.

The CDR3 region is CASSWGQPNTEAFF. The CDR3 region has the DNA TGCGCCAGCAGTTGGGGACAGCCGAACACTGAAGCTTTCTTT. V is TRBV5-1 and J is TRBJ1-1, with 7 nucleotides matching TRBD1. Germline V CDR1 and CDR2: SGHRS, YFSETQ. The CDR3 length is 14 residues. V lost 5 bases and J lost 1; bases outside the gene matches: 5.